This TCR beta chain was captured in a study of blood T cells in healthy people across ages. Study results and caveats: The long-lived group displayed more naive CD4+ cells, plus higher diversity, than the aged donors did. Estimates based on one million T cells were treated as lower bounds.

Concerning this clonotype: Antigen unknown.

Germline V gene lookup returns CDR1 MNHEY and CDR2 SMNVEV (reference sequence). The CDR3 spans 13 residues. V gave up 3 bases and J gave up 7 bases, with 12 bases separating them. A second PCR, run for about 7 to 11 cycles, used a sample-barcoded 5' primer plus a J-beta primer mix. One entry per CDR3 protein results from TCRdb running MiXCR on the 5' RACE reads. The sample carries about 970,000 distinct CDR3 sequences, 51% recorded once. The chain uses TRBV27 and TRBJ1-2, with TRBD1 as a possible D gene (6 bases). Specimen: blood. This receptor was identified in a woman aged 55-70 years in good health. CDR3 bases: TGTGCCAGCAGTTTCGACAGGACTTCTGGCTACACCTTC. Translated, it gives CASSFDRTSGYTF.